This T cell receptor beta chain appears in the sequencing data of a study of T cell changes during pregnancy in multiple sclerosis. Libraries were prepared by immunoSEQ multiplex PCR; TCRdb keeps only in-frame clonotypes and omits some of them. The table includes some 94,000 clones, roughly 90% detected once. The ends lost 2 bases at V and 7 bases at J; junction bases unmatched: 4. The germline V gene has CDR1 MGHRA and CDR2 YSYEKL. The CDR3 is made up of 13 amino acids. The rearrangement uses TRBV4-1 and TRBJ1-2, with 7 bases matching TRBD1. This receptor was identified in a female donor with multiple sclerosis, enrolled in a pregnancy study. Specimen: peripheral blood, collected in the first trimester of pregnancy. CDR3 residues: CASSQTQGGGYTF. Here the CDR3 DNA reads TGCGCCAGCAGCCAAACTCAGGGGGGTGGCTACACCTTC.